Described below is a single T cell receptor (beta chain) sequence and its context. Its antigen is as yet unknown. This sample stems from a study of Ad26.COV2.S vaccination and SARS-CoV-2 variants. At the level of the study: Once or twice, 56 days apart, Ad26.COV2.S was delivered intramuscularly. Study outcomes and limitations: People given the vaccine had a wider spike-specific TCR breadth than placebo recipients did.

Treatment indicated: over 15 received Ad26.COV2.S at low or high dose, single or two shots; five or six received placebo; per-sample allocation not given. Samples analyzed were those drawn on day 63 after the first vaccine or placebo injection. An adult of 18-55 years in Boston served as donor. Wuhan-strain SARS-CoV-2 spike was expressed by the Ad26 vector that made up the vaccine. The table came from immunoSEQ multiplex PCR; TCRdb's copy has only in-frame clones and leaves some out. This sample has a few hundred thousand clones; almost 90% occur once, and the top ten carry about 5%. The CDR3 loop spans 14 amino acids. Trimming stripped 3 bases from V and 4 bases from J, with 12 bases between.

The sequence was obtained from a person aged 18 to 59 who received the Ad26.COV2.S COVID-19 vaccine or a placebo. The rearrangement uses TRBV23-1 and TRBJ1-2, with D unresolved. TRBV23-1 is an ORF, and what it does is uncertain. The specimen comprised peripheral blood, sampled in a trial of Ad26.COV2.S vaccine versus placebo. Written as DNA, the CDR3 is TGCGCCAGCAGTCATCGGGGTTTCCGCTATGGCTACACCTTC. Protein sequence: CASSHRGFRYGYTF.